This TCR beta chain was recorded in a study of cytomegalovirus exposure and HLA in healthy donors. Overall study: A later analysis reported the 120 or so validation repertoires used the same platform as the roughly 700 first-cohort repertoires.

CDR3 size: 13 residues. The J segment lost 5 bases and the V segment lost 4 bases, leaving 5 bases of the junction unmatched. The germline gives CDR1 SGHNT, CDR2 YYREEE (reference sequence). TCRdb's copy holds only in-frame clones and misses some; the assay was immunoSEQ multiplex PCR. The sample has some 170,000 clones, 85% seen once. The study, taken as a whole, reports: Listed as cytomegalovirus-associated were more than 150 TCR beta chains. Rarity marked most TCR sequences, yet some public TCRs occurred in many donors. In vitro checks showed that a few CMV-associated chains really do target CMV antigens.

Notes on this clone: Its specificity is unknown.

The sample comprised PBMCs. The sequence was obtained from a young man in good health and CMV-seropositive. The gene calls are TRBV5-4 and TRBJ1-1, with 7 nucleotides matching TRBD1. The CDR3 here is CASSPAGGTEAFF. The CDR3 DNA follows: TGTGCCAGCAGCCCCGCAGGGGGGACTGAAGCTTTCTTT. Based on the CDR3 plus reference TRBV5-4 and TRBJ1-1, the full variable domain is ETGVTQSPTHLIKTRGQQVTLRCSSQSGHNTVSWYQQALGQGPQFIFQYYREEENGRGNFPPRFSGLQFPNYSSELNVNALELDDSALYLCASSPAGGTEAFFGQGTRLTVV.